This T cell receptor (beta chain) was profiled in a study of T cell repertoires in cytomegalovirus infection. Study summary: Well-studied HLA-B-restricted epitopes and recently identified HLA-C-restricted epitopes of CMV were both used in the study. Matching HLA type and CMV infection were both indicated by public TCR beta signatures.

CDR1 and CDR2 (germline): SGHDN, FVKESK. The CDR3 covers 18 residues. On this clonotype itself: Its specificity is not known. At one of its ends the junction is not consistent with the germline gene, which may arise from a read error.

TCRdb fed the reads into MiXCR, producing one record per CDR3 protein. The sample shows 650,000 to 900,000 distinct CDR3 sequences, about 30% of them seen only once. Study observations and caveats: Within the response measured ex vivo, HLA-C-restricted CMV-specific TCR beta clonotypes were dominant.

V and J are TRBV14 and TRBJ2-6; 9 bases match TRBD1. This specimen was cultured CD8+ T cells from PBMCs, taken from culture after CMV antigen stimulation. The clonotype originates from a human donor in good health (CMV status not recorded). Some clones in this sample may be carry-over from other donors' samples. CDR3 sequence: CANSRTGGGISGANVLTF. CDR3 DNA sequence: TGTGCCAACAGCCGCACAGGGGGCGGCATCTCTGGGGCCAACGTCCTGACTTTC.